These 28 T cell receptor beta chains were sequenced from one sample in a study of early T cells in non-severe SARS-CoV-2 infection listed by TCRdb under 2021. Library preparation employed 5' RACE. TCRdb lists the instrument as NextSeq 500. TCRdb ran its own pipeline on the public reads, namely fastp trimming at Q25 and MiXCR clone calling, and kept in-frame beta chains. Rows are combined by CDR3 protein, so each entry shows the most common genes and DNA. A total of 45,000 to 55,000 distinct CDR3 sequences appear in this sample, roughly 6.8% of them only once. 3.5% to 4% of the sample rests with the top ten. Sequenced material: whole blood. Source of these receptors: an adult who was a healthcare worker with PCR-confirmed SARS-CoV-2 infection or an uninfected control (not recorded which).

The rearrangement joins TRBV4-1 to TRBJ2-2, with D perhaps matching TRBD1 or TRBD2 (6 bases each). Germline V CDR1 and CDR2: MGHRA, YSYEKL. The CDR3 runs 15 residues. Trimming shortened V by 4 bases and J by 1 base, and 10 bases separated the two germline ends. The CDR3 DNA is TGCGCCAGCAGCCCGCGGGACAAGAACACCGGGGAGCTGTTTTTT. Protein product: CASSPRDKNTGELFF.

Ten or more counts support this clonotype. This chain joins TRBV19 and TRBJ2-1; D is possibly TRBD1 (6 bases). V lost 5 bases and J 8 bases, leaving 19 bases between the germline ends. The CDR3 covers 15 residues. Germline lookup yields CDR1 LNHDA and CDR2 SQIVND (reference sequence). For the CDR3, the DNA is TGTGCCAGTAGTCCCAGGGGTAGGGGCAATTATGAGCAGTTCTTC. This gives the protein CASSPRGRGNYEQFF.

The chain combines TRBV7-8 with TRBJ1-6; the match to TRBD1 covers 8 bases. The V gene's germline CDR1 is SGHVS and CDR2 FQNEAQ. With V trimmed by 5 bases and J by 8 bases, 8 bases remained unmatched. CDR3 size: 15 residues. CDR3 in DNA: TGTGCCAGCAGCCCCCCGACAGGGGAATATTCACCCCTCCACTTT. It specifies CASSPPTGEYSPLHF.

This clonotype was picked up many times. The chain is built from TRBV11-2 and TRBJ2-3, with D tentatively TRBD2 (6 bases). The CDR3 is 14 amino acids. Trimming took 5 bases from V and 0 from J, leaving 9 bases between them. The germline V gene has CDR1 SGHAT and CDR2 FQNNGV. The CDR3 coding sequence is TGTGCCAGCAGCCCTGGGACTAGCACAGATACGCAGTATTTT. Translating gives CASSPGTSTDTQYF.

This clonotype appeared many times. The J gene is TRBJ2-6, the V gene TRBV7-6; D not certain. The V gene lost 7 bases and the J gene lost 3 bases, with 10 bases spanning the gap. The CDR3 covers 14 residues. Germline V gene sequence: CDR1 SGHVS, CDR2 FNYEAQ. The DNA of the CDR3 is TGTGCCAGCACCTGGGATTTTGGGGCCAACGTCCTGACTTTC. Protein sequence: CASTWDFGANVLTF.

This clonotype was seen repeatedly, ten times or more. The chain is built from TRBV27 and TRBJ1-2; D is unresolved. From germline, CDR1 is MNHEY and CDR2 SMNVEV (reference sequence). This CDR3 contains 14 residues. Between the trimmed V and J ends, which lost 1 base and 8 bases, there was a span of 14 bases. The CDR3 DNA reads TGTGCCAGCAGTTTATTGGGCGGAGTCCTGGGCTACACCTTC. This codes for CASSLLGGVLGYTF.

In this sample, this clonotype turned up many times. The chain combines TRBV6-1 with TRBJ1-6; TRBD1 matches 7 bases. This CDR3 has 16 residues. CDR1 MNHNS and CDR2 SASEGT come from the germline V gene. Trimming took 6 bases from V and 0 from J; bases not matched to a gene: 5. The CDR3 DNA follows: TGTGCCAGCAGGAACTCAGGGGGCTCCTATAATTCACCCCTCCACTTT. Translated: CASRNSGGSYNSPLHF.

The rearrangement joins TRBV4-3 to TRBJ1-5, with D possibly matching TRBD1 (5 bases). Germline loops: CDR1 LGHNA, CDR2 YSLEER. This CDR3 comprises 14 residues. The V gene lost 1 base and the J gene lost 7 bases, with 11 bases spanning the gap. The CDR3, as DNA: TGCGCCAGCAGCCAAGCTTGGGGGAACCAGCCCCAGCATTTT. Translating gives CASSQAWGNQPQHF.

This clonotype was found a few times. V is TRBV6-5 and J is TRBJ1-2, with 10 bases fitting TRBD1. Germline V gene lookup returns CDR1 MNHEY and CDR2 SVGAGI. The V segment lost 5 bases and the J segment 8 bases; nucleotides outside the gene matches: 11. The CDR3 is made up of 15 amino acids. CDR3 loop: CASSAPGQGPGGYTF. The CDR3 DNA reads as TGTGCCAGCAGTGCGCCGGGACAGGGGCCTGGAGGCTACACCTTC.

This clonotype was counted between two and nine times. DNA of the CDR3: TGTGCCAGCCGGATGGCCAAAAACATTCAGTACTTC. This encodes CASRMAKNIQYF. The gene calls are TRBV6-1 and TRBJ2-4; D is unresolved. The length of the CDR3 is 12 residues. CDR1 MNHNS and CDR2 SASEGT come from the germline V gene. The V and J ends lost 8 bases and 1 base respectively, with 6 bases between them.

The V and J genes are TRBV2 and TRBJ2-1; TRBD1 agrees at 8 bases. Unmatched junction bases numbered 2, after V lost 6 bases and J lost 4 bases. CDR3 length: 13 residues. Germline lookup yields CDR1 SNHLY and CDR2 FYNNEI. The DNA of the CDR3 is TGTGCCAGCAGCAGACAGGGGTACAATGAGCAGTTCTTC. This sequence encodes CASSRQGYNEQFF.

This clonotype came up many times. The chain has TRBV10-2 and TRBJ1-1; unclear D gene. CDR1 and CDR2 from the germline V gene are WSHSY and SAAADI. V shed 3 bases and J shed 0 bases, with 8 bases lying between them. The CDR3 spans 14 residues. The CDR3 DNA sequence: TGCGCCAGCAGTGAAGAGATCATGAACACTGAAGCTTTCTTT. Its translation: CASSEEIMNTEAFF.

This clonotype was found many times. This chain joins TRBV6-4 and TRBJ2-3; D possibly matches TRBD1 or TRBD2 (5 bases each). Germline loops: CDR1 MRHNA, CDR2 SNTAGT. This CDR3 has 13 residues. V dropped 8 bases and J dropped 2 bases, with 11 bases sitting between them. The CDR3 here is CASRDPPTDTQYF. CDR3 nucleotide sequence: TGTGCCAGCCGGGACCCTCCCACAGATACGCAGTATTTT.

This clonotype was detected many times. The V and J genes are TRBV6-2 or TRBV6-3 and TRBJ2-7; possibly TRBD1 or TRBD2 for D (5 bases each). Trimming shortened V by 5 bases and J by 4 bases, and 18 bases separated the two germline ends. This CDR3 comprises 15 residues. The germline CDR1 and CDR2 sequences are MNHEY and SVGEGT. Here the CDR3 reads CASSTREGRAYEQYF. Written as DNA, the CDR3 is TGTGCCAGCAGTACCCGTGAGGGGAGAGCATACGAGCAGTACTTC.

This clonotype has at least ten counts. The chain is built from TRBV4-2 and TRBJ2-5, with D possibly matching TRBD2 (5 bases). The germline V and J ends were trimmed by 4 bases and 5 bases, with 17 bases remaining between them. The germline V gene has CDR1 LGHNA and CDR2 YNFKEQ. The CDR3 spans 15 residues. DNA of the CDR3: TGTGCCAGCAGCCCCGAGTCCCTAGCCGTTGAGACCCAGTACTTC. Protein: CASSPESLAVETQYF.

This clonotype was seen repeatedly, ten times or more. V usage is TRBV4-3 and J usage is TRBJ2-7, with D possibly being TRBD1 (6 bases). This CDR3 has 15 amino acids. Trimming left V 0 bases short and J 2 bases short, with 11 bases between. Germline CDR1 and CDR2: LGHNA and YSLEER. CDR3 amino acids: CASSQDHREPYEQYF. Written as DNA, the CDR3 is TGCGCCAGCAGCCAAGATCACAGGGAACCCTACGAGCAGTACTTC.

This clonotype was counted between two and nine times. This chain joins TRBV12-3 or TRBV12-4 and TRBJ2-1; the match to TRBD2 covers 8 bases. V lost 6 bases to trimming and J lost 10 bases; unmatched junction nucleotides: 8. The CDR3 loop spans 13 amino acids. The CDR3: CASRTGLVNEQFF. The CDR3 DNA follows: TGTGCCAGCAGAACGGGACTAGTTAACGAGCAGTTCTTC.

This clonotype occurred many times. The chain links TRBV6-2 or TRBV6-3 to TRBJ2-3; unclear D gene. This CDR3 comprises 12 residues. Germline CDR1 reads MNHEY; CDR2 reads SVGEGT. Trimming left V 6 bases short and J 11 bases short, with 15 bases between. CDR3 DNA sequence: TGTGCCAGCAGCGGCGGCGCCGCGGAGCAGTATTTT. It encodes CASSGGAAEQYF.

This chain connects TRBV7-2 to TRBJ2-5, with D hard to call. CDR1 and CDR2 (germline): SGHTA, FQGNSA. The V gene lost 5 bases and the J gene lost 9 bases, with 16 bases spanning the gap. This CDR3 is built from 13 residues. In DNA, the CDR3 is TGTGCCAGCAGCCCCACTGGCGCGCAGGCCCAGTACTTC. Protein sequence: CASSPTGAQAQYF.

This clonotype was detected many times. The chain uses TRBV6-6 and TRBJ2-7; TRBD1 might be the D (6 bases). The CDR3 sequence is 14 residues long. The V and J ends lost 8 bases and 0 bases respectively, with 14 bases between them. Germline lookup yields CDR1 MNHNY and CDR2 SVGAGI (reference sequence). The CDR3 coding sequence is TGTGCCAGCGACGAGGGGGATAGCTCCTACGAGCAGTACTTC. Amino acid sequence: CASDEGDSSYEQYF.

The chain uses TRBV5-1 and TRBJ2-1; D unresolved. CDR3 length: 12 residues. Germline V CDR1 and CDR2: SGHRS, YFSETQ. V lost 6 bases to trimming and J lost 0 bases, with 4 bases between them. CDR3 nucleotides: TGCGCCAGCACCAACTCCTACAATGAGCAGTTCTTC. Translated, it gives CASTNSYNEQFF.

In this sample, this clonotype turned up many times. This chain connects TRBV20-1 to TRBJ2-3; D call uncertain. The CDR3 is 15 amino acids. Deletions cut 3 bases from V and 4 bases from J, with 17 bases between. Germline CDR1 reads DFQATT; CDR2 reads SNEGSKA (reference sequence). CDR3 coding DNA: TGCAGTGCTAGGGTTGTCAGTTGGGGTTCAGATACGCAGTATTTT. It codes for CSARVVSWGSDTQYF.

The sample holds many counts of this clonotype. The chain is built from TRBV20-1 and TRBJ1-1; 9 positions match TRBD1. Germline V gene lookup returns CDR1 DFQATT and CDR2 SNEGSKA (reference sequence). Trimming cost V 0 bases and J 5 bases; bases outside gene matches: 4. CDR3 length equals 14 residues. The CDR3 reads CSAREGTGRTEAFF. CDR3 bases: TGCAGTGCTAGAGAAGGGACAGGGCGAACTGAAGCTTTCTTT.

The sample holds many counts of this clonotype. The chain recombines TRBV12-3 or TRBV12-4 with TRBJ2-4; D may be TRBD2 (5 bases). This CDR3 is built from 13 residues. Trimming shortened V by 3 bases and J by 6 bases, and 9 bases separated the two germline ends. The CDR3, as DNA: TGTGCCAGCAGTTTCGGCGGGTTAAACATTCAGTACTTC. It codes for CASSFGGLNIQYF.

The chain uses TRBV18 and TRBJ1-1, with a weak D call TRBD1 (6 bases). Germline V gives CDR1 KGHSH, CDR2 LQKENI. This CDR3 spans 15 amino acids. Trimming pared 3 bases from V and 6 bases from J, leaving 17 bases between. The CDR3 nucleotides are TGTGCCAGCTCACCGCCTACAGGGAGAACAGCTGAAGCTTTCTTT. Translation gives CASSPPTGRTAEAFF.

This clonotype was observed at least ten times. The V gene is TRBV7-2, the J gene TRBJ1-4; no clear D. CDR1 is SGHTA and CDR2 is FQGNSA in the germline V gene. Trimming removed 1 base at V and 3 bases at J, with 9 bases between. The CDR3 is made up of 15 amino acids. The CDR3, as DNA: TGTGCCAGCAGCTTAGACGACGCCGCTAATGAAAAACTGTTTTTT. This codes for CASSLDDAANEKLFF.

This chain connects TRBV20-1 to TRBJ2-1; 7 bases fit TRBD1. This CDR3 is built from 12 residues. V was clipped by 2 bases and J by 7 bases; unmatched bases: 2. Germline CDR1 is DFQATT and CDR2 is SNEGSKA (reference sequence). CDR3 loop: CSARRQGNEQFF. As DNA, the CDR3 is TGCAGTGCTAGACGACAGGGTAATGAGCAGTTCTTC.

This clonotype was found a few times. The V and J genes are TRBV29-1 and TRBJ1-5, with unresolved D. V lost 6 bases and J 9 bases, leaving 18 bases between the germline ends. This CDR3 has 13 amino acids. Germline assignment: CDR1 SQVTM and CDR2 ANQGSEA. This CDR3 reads CSVLQGVGRPQHF. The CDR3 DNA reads TGCAGCGTCCTTCAAGGAGTTGGAAGGCCCCAGCATTTT. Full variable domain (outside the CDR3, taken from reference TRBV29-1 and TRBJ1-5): SAVISQKPSRDICQRGTSLTIQCQVDSQVTMMFWYRQQPGQSLTLIATANQGSEATYESGFVIDKFPISRPNLTFSTLTVSNMSPEDSSIYLCSVLQGVGRPQHFGDGTRLSIL.